The present entry profiles one T cell receptor (beta chain) with its context. This sample is part of a study of T cell responses to AZD1222 COVID-19 vaccine. Clones were read by immunoSEQ multiplex PCR, and TCRdb kept only the in-frame ones, dropping some. There are tens of thousands of clones in the sample; more than 75% occur only once, and about 4.3% lies in the top ten. V shed 5 bases, J shed 7 bases, and the junction held 6 bases outside the gene matches. Germline V CDR1 and CDR2: SEHNR, FQNEAQ (reference sequence). This CDR3 contains 14 residues. The chain links TRBV7-9 to TRBJ1-4; TRBD1 matches at 8 bases. The origin of this receptor is an adult in good health. Sequences were derived from peripheral blood, sampled on day 0 of AZD1222 vaccination. The CDR3 is CASSPTGEGEKLFF. Written as DNA, the CDR3 is TGTGCCAGCAGCCCGACAGGGGAGGGTGAAAAACTGTTTTTT.